This T cell receptor beta chain was observed in a study of blood T cell repertoires in COVID-19. Background on the study: The origin of the acute and convalescent COVID-19 samples was the United States, Italy and Spain. T cells, B-cell-depleted T cells, or PBMCs supplied cDNA or gDNA.

Assay: immunoSEQ multiplex PCR; the TCRdb copy retains only in-frame clones and omits some. The table has approximately 200,000 clones, 75% to 90% seen once. Up to 2 weeks before entering the study, exposed participants had met a COVID-19 case. V was trimmed by 7 bases and J by 7 bases, leaving 20 bases between them. Germline V gene lookup returns CDR1 SNHLY and CDR2 FYNNEI. This CDR3 comprises 15 residues. The TCR was taken from a young woman who had been exposed to COVID-19. The rearrangement links TRBV2 to TRBJ1-3, with D unresolved. The sample consisted of PBMCs or T cells enriched from blood (not recorded which). The CDR3 here is CASTGGSTFMNTIYF. The CDR3 nucleotides read TGTGCCAGCACTGGAGGTAGTACCTTTATGAACACCATATATTTT.